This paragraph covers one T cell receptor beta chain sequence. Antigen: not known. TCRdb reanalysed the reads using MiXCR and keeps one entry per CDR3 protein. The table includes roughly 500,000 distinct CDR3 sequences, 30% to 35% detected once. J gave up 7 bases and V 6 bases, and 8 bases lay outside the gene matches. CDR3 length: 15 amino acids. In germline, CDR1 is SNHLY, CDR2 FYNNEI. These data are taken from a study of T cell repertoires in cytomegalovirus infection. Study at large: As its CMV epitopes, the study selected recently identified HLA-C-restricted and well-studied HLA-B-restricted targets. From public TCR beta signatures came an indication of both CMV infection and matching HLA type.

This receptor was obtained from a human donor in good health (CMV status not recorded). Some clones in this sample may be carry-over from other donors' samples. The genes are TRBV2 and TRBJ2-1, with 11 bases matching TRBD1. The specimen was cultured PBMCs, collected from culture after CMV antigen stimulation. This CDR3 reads CASRIMGQGGNEQFF. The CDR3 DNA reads TGTGCCAGCAGGATAATGGGACAGGGGGGAAATGAGCAGTTCTTC.